The 12 T cell receptor beta chains in this list originate from one sample, sequenced in a study of T cell changes during pregnancy in multiple sclerosis. The method was immunoSEQ multiplex PCR; TCRdb's version includes in-frame clones alone and lacks a portion of them. The sample consists of some 21,000 clones, around four fifths of them appearing once. The specimen was CD8+ T cells from peripheral blood mononuclear cells, collected in the first trimester of pregnancy. Source of these receptors: a female donor in good health, enrolled as a control in a pregnancy study.

In its sample, this clone ranks as medium-sized. The V call is TRBV4-2, the J call TRBJ2-3, with 7 bases identical to TRBD2. This CDR3 is 15 amino acids long. CDR1 is LGHNA, CDR2 YNFKEQ, per germline. J was trimmed by 3 bases and V by 5 bases; bases with no gene match: 8. CDR3 in DNA: TGTGCCAGCAGCTCGGGGAGGGTTGAGACAGATACGCAGTATTTT. It encodes CASSSGRVETDTQYF.

Only one count was recorded for this clone. The rearrangement joins TRBV9 to TRBJ1-2; possibly TRBD1 for D (5 bases). Trimming cost V 0 bases and J 5 bases, with 11 bases left between them. Germline assignment: CDR1 SGDLS and CDR2 YYNGEE. CDR3 size: 14 residues. The CDR3 DNA is TGTGCCAGCAGCGTAGACGGGGGTTCGTATGGCTACACCTTC. It encodes CASSVDGGSYGYTF.

The chain couples TRBV6-1 to TRBJ2-3; TRBD2 agrees at 7 bases. J gave up 3 bases and V 6 bases, and 6 bases lay outside the gene matches. The CDR3 length is 14 residues. Germline V gene sequence: CDR1 MNHNS, CDR2 SASEGT. As DNA, the CDR3 is TGTGCCAGCAGCCTCGCGGGAGCAACAGATACGCAGTATTTT. It yields the protein CASSLAGATDTQYF.

The J gene is TRBJ1-6, the V gene TRBV30, with 8 bases identical to TRBD1. Unmatched junction bases numbered 5, after V lost 0 bases and J lost 10 bases. Germline CDR1 GTSNPN, CDR2 SVGIG (reference sequence). The CDR3 runs 14 residues. DNA of the CDR3: TGTGCCTGGAGTGTACGACAGGGGAGGTCACCCCTCCACTTT. Translating gives CAWSVRQGRSPLHF. Together with reference TRBV30 and TRBJ1-6, the CDR3 gives the full variable domain: SQTIHQWPATLVQPVGSPLSLECTVEGTSNPNLYWYRQAAGRGLQLLFYSVGIGQISSEVPQNLSASRPQDRQFILSSKKLLLSDSGFYLCAWSVRQGRSPLHFGNGTRLTVT.

The rearrangement links TRBV5-1 to TRBJ1-2, with D maybe TRBD1 (5 bases). Trimming cost V 0 bases and J 5 bases, with 11 bases left between them. Looked up from germline, CDR1 is SGHRS and CDR2 is YFSETQ. This CDR3 is built from 14 residues. The CDR3 coding sequence is TGCGCCAGCAGCTTGGAAGGGGTGGGGTATGGCTACACCTTC. Translation gives CASSLEGVGYGYTF.

The chain couples TRBV2 to TRBJ2-1; 7 positions agree with TRBD2. The CDR3 is 13 amino acids. Losses at the gene ends were 4 bases for V and 7 bases for J; bases not matched to a gene: 4. Germline V CDR1 and CDR2: SNHLY, FYNNEI. The chain's CDR3 is CASSGTRYNEQFF. The CDR3, as DNA: TGTGCCAGCAGTGGGACTAGATATAATGAGCAGTTCTTC.

The rearrangement links TRBV6-5 to TRBJ1-1; D is uncertain. The CDR3 has 13 amino acids. V gave up 6 bases and J gave up 1 base, with 9 bases separating them. Germline loops: CDR1 MNHEY, CDR2 SVGAGI. CDR3 region: CASRTPPNTEAFF. The CDR3 DNA sequence: TGTGCCAGCAGGACACCCCCGAACACTGAAGCTTTCTTT.

The V and J genes are TRBV10-3 and TRBJ1-3; 8 bases fit TRBD1. CDR3 length: 18 amino acids. Unmatched junction bases numbered 10, after V lost 3 bases and J lost 0 bases. The germline V gene encodes CDR1 ENHRY and CDR2 SYGVKD. This CDR3 is CAISDVLGDRSSGNTIYF. The CDR3 DNA sequence: TGTGCCATCAGTGATGTTTTGGGGGACAGGAGCTCTGGAAACACCATATATTTT.

This clone has more than one count but fewer than ten. The chain carries TRBV6-4 and TRBJ2-1; 7 positions agree with TRBD1. Germline trimming cut 0 bases from V and 3 bases from J; bases unmatched to any gene: 2. CDR3 length: 15 amino acids. The germline V gene encodes CDR1 MRHNA and CDR2 SNTAGT. The CDR3 bases are TGTGCCAGCAGTGACTCAACAGGGGACTACAATGAGCAGTTCTTC. Its translation is CASSDSTGDYNEQFF.

By share, this clone counts as large. The chain is built from TRBV4-3 and TRBJ2-7, with 8 bases identical to TRBD2. The CDR3 contains 14 residues. CDR1 is LGHNA and CDR2 is YSLEER in the germline V gene. The V and J ends lost 5 bases and 4 bases, in that order; junction bases with no gene match: 7. The CDR3 DNA sequence: TGCGCCAGCAGCTCTCAAGCGGGGGAATACGAGCAGTACTTC. Protein: CASSSQAGEYEQYF.

This sequence joins TRBV7-9 and TRBJ1-1; D is ambiguous. This CDR3 has 14 residues. Trimming took off 5 bases at V and 1 base at J, with 11 bases between the two ends. Germline CDR1 reads SEHNR; CDR2 reads FQNEAQ (reference sequence). The DNA for the CDR3 is TGTGCCAGCAGCCCCCCAACACGGAACACTGAAGCTTTCTTT. Translated, it gives CASSPPTRNTEAFF.

CDR3 protein: CASKFAGNTEAFF. The CDR3 DNA sequence: TGTGCCAGTAAGTTCGCAGGGAACACTGAAGCTTTCTTT. The rearrangement joins TRBV19 to TRBJ1-1; the D is unclear. V lost 7 bases and J 1 base, leaving 10 bases between the germline ends. CDR3 length: 13 amino acids. From germline, CDR1 is LNHDA and CDR2 SQIVND (reference sequence).